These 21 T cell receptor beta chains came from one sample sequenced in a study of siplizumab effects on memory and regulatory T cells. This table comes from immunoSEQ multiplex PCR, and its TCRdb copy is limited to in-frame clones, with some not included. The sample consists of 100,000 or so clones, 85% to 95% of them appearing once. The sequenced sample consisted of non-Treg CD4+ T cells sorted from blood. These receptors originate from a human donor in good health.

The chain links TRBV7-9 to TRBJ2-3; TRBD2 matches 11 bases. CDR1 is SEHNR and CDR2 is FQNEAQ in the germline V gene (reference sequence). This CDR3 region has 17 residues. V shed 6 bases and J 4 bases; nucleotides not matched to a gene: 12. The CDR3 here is CASSRGTSGYGADTQYF. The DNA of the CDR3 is TGTGCCAGCAGTCGCGGGACTAGCGGATATGGGGCAGATACGCAGTATTTT.

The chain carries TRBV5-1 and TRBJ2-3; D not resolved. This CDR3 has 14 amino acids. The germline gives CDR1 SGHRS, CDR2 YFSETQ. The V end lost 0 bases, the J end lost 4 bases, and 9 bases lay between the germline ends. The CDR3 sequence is CASSLEGHADTQYF. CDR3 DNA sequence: TGCGCCAGCAGCTTGGAAGGTCACGCAGATACGCAGTATTTT.

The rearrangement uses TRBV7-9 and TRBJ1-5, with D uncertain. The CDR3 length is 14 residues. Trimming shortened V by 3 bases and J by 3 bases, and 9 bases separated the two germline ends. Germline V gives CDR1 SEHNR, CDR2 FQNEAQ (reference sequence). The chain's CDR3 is CASSLDGNNQPQHF. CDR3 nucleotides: TGTGCCAGCAGCTTGGACGGGAACAATCAGCCCCAGCATTTT.

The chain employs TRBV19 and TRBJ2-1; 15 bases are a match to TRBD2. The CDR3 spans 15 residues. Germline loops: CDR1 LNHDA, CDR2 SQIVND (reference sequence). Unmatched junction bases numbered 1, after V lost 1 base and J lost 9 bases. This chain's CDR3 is CASSIGTSGRVEQFF. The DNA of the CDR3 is TGTGCCAGTAGTATAGGGACTAGCGGGAGGGTTGAGCAGTTCTTC.

The CDR3 DNA is TGTGCCAGCAGCTCAGGGTCAAGCTCCTACAATGAGCAGTTCTTC. Amino acid sequence: CASSSGSSSYNEQFF. The chain carries TRBV2 and TRBJ2-1; D is perhaps TRBD1 (5 bases). Between the trimmed V and J ends, which lost 6 bases and 0 bases, there was a span of 12 bases. This CDR3 has 15 residues. CDR1 and CDR2 (germline): SNHLY, FYNNEI. Full variable domain (outside the CDR3, taken from reference TRBV2 and TRBJ2-1): EPEVTQTPSHQVTQMGQEVILRCVPISNHLYFYWYRQILGQKVEFLVSFYNNEISEKSEIFDDQFSVERPDGSNFTLKIRSTKLEDSAMYFCASSSGSSSYNEQFFGPGTRLTVL.

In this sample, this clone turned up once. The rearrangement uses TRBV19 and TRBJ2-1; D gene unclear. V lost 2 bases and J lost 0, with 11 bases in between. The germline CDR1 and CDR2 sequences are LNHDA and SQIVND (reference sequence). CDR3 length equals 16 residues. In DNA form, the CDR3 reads TGTGCCAGTAGTATACGGGTCTGGCCCTCCTACAATGAGCAGTTCTTC. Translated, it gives CASSIRVWPSYNEQFF. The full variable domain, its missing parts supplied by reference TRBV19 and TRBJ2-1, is DGGITQSPKYLFRKEGQNVTLSCEQNLNHDAMYWYRQDPGQGLRLIYYSQIVNDFQKGDIAEGYSVSREKKESFPLTVTSAQKNPTAFYLCASSIRVWPSYNEQFFGPGTRLTVL.

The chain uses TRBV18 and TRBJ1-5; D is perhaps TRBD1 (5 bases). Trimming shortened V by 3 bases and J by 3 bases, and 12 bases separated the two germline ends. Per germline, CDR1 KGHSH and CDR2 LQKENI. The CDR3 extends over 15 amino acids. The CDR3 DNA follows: TGTGCCAGCTCACCGACAGACCTGTACAATCAGCCCCAGCATTTT. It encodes CASSPTDLYNQPQHF. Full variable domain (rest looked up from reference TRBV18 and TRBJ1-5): NAGVMQNPRHLVRRRGQEARLRCSPMKGHSHVYWYRQLPEEGLKFMVYLQKENIIDESGMPKERFSAEFPKEGPSILRIQQVVRGDSAAYFCASSPTDLYNQPQHFGDGTRLSIL.

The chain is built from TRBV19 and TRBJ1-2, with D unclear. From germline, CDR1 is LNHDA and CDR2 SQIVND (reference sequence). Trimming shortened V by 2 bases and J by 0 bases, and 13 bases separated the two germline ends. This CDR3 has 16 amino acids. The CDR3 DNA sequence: TGTGCCAGTAGTATAAAACCGCTTTCAGCTAACTATGGCTACACCTTC. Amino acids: CASSIKPLSANYGYTF.

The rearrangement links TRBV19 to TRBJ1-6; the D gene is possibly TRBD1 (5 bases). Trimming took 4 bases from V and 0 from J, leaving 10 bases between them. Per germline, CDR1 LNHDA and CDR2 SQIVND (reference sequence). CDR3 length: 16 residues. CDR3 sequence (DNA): TGTGCCAGTAGTACAACAGGAAACTCCTATAATTCACCCCTCCACTTT. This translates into CASSTTGNSYNSPLHF.

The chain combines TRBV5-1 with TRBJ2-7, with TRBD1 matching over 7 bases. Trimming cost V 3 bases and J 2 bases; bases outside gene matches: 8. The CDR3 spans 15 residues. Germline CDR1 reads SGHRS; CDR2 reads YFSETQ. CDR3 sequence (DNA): TGCGCCAGCAGCTGGGAGAGGACAGGAGCCTACGAGCAGTACTTC. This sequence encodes CASSWERTGAYEQYF.

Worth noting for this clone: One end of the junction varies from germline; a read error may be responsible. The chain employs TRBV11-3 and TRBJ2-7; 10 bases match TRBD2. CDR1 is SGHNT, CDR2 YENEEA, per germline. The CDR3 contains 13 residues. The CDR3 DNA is TGTGCCAGCAGCTTAGCCTCTAGCGGGAGCCTGTTCTTC. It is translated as CASSLASSGSLFF.

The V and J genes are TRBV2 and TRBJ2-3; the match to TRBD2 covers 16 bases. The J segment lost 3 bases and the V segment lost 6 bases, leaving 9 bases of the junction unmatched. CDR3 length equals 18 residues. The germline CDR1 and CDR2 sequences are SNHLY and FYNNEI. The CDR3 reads CASRTGTSGRAVTDTQYF. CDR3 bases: TGTGCCAGCAGGACTGGGACTAGCGGGAGGGCCGTAACAGATACGCAGTATTTT. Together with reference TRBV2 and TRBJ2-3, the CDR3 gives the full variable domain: EPEVTQTPSHQVTQMGQEVILRCVPISNHLYFYWYRQILGQKVEFLVSFYNNEISEKSEIFDDQFSVERPDGSNFTLKIRSTKLEDSAMYFCASRTGTSGRAVTDTQYFGPGTRLTVL.

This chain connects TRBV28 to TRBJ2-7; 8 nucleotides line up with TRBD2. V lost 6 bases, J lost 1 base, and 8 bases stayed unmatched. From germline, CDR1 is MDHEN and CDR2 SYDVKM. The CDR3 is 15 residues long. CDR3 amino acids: CASRAFRGRSYEQYF. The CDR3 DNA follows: TGTGCCAGCAGGGCCTTTCGCGGGAGGTCCTACGAGCAGTACTTC. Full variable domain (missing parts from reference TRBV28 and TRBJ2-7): DVKVTQSSRYLVKRTGEKVFLECVQDMDHENMFWYRQDPGLGLRLIYFSYDVKMKEKGDIPEGYSVSREKKERFSLILESASTNQTSMYLCASRAFRGRSYEQYFGPGTRLTVT.

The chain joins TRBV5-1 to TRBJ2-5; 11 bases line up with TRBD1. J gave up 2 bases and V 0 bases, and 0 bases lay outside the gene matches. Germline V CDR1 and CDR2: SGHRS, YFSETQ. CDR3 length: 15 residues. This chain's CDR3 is CASSLGDRGQETQYF. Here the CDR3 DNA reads TGCGCCAGCAGCTTGGGGGACAGGGGGCAAGAGACCCAGTACTTC.

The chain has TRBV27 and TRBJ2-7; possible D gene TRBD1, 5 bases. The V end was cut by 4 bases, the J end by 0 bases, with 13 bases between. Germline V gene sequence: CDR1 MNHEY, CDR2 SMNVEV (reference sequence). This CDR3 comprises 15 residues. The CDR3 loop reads CASSSKTAPSYEQYF. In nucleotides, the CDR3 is TGTGCCAGCAGTTCCAAGACAGCTCCCTCCTACGAGCAGTACTTC.

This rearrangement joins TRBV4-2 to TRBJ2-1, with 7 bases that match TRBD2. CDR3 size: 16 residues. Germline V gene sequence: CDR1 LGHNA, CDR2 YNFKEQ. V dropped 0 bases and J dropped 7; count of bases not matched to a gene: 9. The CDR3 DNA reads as TGTGCCAGCAGCCAAGAAAGGGGCGGGAGTGGGAATGAGCAGTTCTTC. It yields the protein CASSQERGGSGNEQFF.

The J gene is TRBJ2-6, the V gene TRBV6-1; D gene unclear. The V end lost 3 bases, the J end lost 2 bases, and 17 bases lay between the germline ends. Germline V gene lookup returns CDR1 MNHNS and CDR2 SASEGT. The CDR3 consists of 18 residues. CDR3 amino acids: CASSDFGSVAPGANVLTF. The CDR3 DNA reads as TGTGCCAGCAGTGACTTCGGAAGCGTGGCACCTGGGGCCAACGTCCTGACTTTC.

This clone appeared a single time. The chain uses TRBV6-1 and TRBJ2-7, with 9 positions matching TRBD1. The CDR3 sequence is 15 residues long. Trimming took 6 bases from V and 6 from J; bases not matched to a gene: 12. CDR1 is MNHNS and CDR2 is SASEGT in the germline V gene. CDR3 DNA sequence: TGTGCCAGCAGCCGACCCGGGACAGGGCTTCCCGAGCAGTACTTC. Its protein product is CASSRPGTGLPEQYF.

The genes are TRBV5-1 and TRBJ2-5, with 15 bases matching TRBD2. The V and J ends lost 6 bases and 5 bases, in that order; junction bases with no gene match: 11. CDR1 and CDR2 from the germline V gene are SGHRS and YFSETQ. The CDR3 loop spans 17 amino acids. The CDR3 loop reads CASTGTSGRSGGETQYF. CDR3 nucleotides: TGCGCCAGCACCGGGACTAGCGGGAGGTCGGGCGGGGAGACCCAGTACTTC.

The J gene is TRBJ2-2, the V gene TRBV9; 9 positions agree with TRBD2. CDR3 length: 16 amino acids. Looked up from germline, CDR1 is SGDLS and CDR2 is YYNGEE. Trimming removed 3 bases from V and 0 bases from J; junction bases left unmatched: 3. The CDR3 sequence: CASSAGTSPNTGELFF. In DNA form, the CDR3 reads TGTGCCAGCAGCGCCGGGACTAGCCCGAACACCGGGGAGCTGTTTTTT.

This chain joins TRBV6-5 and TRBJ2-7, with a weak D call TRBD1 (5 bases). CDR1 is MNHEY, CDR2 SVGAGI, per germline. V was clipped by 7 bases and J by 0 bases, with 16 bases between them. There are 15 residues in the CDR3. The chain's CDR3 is CASINQGRGSYEQYF. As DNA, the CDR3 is TGTGCCAGCATCAACCAGGGCCGAGGCTCCTACGAGCAGTACTTC.